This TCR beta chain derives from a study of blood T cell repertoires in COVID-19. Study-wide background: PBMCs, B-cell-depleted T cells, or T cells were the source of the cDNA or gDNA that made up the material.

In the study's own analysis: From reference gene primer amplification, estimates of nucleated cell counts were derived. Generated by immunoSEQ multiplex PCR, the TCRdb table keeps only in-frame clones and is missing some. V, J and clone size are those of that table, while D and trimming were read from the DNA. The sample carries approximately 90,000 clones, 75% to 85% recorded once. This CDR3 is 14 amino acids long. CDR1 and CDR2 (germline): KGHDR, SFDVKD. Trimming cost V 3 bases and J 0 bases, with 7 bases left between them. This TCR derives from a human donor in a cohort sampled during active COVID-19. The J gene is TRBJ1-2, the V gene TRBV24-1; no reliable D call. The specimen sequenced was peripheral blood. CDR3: CATSDLGSNYGYTF. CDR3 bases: TGTGCCACCAGTGATCTAGGATCTAACTATGGCTACACCTTC.